A selection of T cell receptor beta chains follows, all from one sample in a study of CD8 T cells in Susac syndrome. One entry per CDR3 protein, called by TCRdb with MiXCR from the immunoSEQ multiplex PCR reads. The sample includes around 150,000 distinct CDR3 sequences, about 95% of them seen just once. The sequenced sample was CD4+ T cells from PBMCs. These receptors were taken from a human donor with multiple sclerosis. Each CDR3 is given with its conserved first and last residue. Each record gives: clone size, D gene, V gene, CDR3 length, J gene, CDR3 protein, CDR3 DNA. D genes are given only for firm matches. Clone size is shown for a subset of rows, as once, few, many or a class of expanded clone.

clone_size: -; d_call: -; v_call: TRBV27; cdr3_length: 15; j_call: TRBJ1-5; cdr3_aa: CASSNAGLANQPQHF; cdr3_nt: TGTGCCAGCAGTAACGCAGGGCTTGCCAATCAGCCCCAGCATTTT
clone_size: -; d_call: TRBD2; v_call: TRBV20-1; cdr3_length: 19; j_call: TRBJ2-3; cdr3_aa: CSAPNPGLAGGLRGDTQYF; cdr3_nt: TGCAGTGCTCCCAACCCGGGACTAGCGGGAGGCCTCCGGGGAGATACGCAGTATTTT
clone_size: -; d_call: -; v_call: TRBV20-1; cdr3_length: 13; j_call: TRBJ1-5; cdr3_aa: CSAPDTAEGPQHF; cdr3_nt: TGCAGTGCTCCTGACACGGCTGAGGGGCCCCAGCATTTT
clone_size: -; d_call: -; v_call: TRBV6-5; cdr3_length: 14; j_call: TRBJ1-6; cdr3_aa: CASSGGSYNSPLHF; cdr3_nt: TGTGCCAGCAGCGGGGGCTCCTATAATTCACCCCTCCACTTT
clone_size: -; d_call: -; v_call: TRBV10-3; cdr3_length: 13; j_call: TRBJ1-1; cdr3_aa: CAISDRGNTEAFF; cdr3_nt: TGTGCCATCAGTGACAGGGGGAACACTGAAGCTTTCTTT
clone_size: -; d_call: -; v_call: TRBV27; cdr3_length: 23; j_call: TRBJ2-6; cdr3_aa: CASSSHRPGTGIITPSGANVLTF; cdr3_nt: TGTGCCAGCAGTTCACATAGACCCGGAACAGGGATAATAACACCCTCTGGGGCCAACGTCCTGACTTTC
clone_size: -; d_call: -; v_call: TRBV7-2; cdr3_length: 13; j_call: TRBJ2-2; cdr3_aa: CASTSLVGGELFF; cdr3_nt: TGTGCCAGCACGTCGCTAGTCGGCGGGGAGCTGTTTTTT
clone_size: -; d_call: -; v_call: TRBV20-1; cdr3_length: 14; j_call: TRBJ2-7; cdr3_aa: CSAERDGRIYEQYF; cdr3_nt: TGCAGTGCAGAACGCGACGGAAGAATCTACGAGCAGTACTTC
clone_size: -; d_call: TRBD1; v_call: TRBV20-1; cdr3_length: 15; j_call: TRBJ2-4; cdr3_aa: CSARGTGASVDIQYF; cdr3_nt: TGCAGTGCCCGTGGGACAGGGGCGTCGGTTGACATTCAGTACTTC
clone_size: -; d_call: TRBD2; v_call: TRBV3-1; cdr3_length: 15; j_call: TRBJ2-1; cdr3_aa: CASKGLAGEHNEQFF; cdr3_nt: TGTGCCAGCAAAGGACTAGCGGGGGAACACAATGAGCAGTTCTTC
clone_size: once; d_call: -; v_call: TRBV30; cdr3_length: 12; j_call: TRBJ1-5; cdr3_aa: CAWSYGNQPQHF; cdr3_nt: TGTGCCTGGAGCTATGGGAATCAGCCCCAGCATTTT
clone_size: -; d_call: -; v_call: TRBV7-2; cdr3_length: 13; j_call: TRBJ2-7; cdr3_aa: CASSSVPSYEQYF; cdr3_nt: TGTGCCAGCAGCTCCGTCCCCTCCTACGAGCAGTACTTC
clone_size: -; d_call: -; v_call: TRBV7-2; cdr3_length: 14; j_call: TRBJ2-3; cdr3_aa: CASSLGWTPVTQYF; cdr3_nt: TGTGCCAGCAGCCTAGGATGGACTCCAGTGACGCAGTATTTT
clone_size: -; d_call: -; v_call: TRBV9; cdr3_length: 16; j_call: TRBJ2-3; cdr3_aa: CASSPGTTYTADTQYF; cdr3_nt: TGTGCCAGCAGCCCCGGGACCACCTACACGGCAGATACGCAGTATTTT
clone_size: -; d_call: -; v_call: TRBV5-4; cdr3_length: 15; j_call: TRBJ1-2; cdr3_aa: CASSLIRDANYGYTF; cdr3_nt: TGTGCCAGCAGCTTGATCAGGGATGCAAACTATGGCTACACCTTC
clone_size: -; d_call: -; v_call: TRBV29-1; cdr3_length: 13; j_call: TRBJ2-3; cdr3_aa: CSVIKALQDTQYF; cdr3_nt: TGCAGCGTTATAAAGGCCCTCCAGGATACGCAGTATTTT
clone_size: -; d_call: -; v_call: TRBV4-1; cdr3_length: 17; j_call: TRBJ2-1; cdr3_aa: CASWPFPGESSYNEQFF; cdr3_nt: TGCGCCAGCTGGCCCTTCCCTGGCGAGAGCTCCTACAATGAGCAGTTCTTC
clone_size: -; d_call: TRBD1; v_call: TRBV29-1; cdr3_length: 12; j_call: TRBJ2-5; cdr3_aa: CSVSGGWKTQYF; cdr3_nt: TGCAGCGTTTCAGGGGGCTGGAAGACCCAGTACTTC
clone_size: -; d_call: -; v_call: TRBV29-1; cdr3_length: 10; j_call: TRBJ1-2; cdr3_aa: CSAAQGGYTF; cdr3_nt: TGCAGCGCCGCACAGGGAGGCTACACCTTC
clone_size: -; d_call: -; v_call: TRBV20-1; cdr3_length: 14; j_call: TRBJ2-3; cdr3_aa: CSADRSSMADTQYF; cdr3_nt: TGCAGTGCCGATCGATCCTCCATGGCAGATACGCAGTATTTT
clone_size: -; d_call: TRBD1; v_call: TRBV5-1; cdr3_length: 16; j_call: TRBJ2-7; cdr3_aa: CASSREGQGPFYEQYF; cdr3_nt: TGCGCCAGCAGCAGGGAGGGACAGGGACCATTCTACGAGCAGTACTTC
clone_size: once; d_call: TRBD2; v_call: TRBV3-1; cdr3_length: 15; j_call: TRBJ2-5; cdr3_aa: CASSKTSAYQETQYF; cdr3_nt: TGTGCCAGCAGCAAGACTAGCGCCTACCAAGAGACCCAGTACTTC